The present T cell receptor (beta chain) was sequenced within a study of metastatic and nonmetastatic thyroid tumors. None of the patients had undergone any treatment ahead of thyroid surgery. V was cut by 2 bases and J by 3 bases, with 10 bases left in between. The CDR3 extends over 15 amino acids. The germline CDR1 and CDR2 sequences are MNHNS and SASEGT. This clone was detected ten times or more. TCRdb redid the clone calls on the PCR reads using MiXCR. The profile shows about 35,000 clones, approximately 20% of them singletons. Sample: blood. The rearrangement links TRBV6-1 to TRBJ1-4; D is possibly TRBD1 (5 bases). This sequence originates from a female donor with papillary thyroid cancer or a benign thyroid nodule (not recorded which). Some clones in this sample may be carry-over from other donors' samples. CDR3 sequence (DNA): TGTGCCAGCAGTGAACGGGACCAGCCTAATGAAAAACTGTTTTTT. It encodes CASSERDQPNEKLFF.